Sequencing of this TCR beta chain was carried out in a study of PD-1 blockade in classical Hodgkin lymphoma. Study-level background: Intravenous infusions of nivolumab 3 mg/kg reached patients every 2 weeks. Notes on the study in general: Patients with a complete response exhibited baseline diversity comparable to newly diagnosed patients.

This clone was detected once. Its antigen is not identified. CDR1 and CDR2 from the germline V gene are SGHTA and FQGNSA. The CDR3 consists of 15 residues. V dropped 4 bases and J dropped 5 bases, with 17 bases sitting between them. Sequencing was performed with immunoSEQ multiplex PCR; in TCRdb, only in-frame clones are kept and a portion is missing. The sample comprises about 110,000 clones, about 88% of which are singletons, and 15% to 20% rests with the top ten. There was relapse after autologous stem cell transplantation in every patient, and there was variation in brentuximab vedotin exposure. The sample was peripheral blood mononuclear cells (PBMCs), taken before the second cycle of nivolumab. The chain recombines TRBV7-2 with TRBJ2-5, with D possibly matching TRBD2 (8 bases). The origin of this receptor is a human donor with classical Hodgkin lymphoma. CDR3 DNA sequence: TGTGCCAGCAGCTCGACAGGGCCGGGGGGGGAGACCCAGTACTTC. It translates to CASSSTGPGGETQYF.